Included here is one TCR beta chain sequence, with context. Repertoires were generated with immunoSEQ multiplex PCR, while TCRdb's copy carries only in-frame clones and drops some. The sample comprises about 150,000 clones, approximately 87% of which are singletons, and about 6.5% rests with the top ten. This CDR3 spans 15 amino acids. Trimming pared 5 bases from V and 4 bases from J, leaving 16 bases between. Germline V gene sequence: CDR1 SEHNR, CDR2 FQNEAQ (reference sequence). This sample stems from a study of blood T cell repertoires in COVID-19. Overall study: T cells, B-cell-depleted T cells, or PBMCs supplied cDNA or gDNA.

The V gene is TRBV7-9, the J gene TRBJ2-3; perhaps TRBD1 as D (5 bases). Material for sequencing was peripheral blood. This receptor was obtained from a man older than 75 with acute or convalescent COVID-19. CDR3 in DNA: TGTGCCAGCAGCGCCCCGACCGAAGGGGCAGATACGCAGTATTTT. Translated, it gives CASSAPTEGADTQYF.